This T cell receptor beta chain originates from a study of blood T cell repertoires in COVID-19. Study information: Samples of COVID-19 (acute and convalescent) were obtained from the United States, Italy and Spain. PBMCs, B-cell-depleted T cells, or T cells were the source of the cDNA or gDNA that made up the material.

Generated by immunoSEQ multiplex PCR, the TCRdb table keeps only in-frame clones and is missing some. The data show around 300,000 clones, around nine tenths seen once. Trimming cost V 1 base and J 5 bases, with 14 bases left between them. CDR1 is LGHDT and CDR2 is YNNKEL in the germline V gene (reference sequence). The CDR3 runs 15 residues. Enrolled through a virtual design, the participants were between 18 and 89 years of age and came from fewer than 30 US areas. Each participant's cohort was designated according to participant-reported clinical history. The receptor was derived from a woman aged 40 to 50 who had recovered from COVID-19. V is TRBV3-1 (or the pseudogene TRBV3-2) and J is TRBJ1-1, with D tentatively TRBD1 (5 bases). Sequencing was done on a sample of PBMCs or T cells enriched from blood (not recorded which). In DNA, the CDR3 is TGTGCCAGCAGCCAAGGCGGGGGACTAGGGACTGAAGCTTTCTTT. Protein sequence: CASSQGGGLGTEAFF.